Sequencing of this T cell receptor (beta chain) was carried out in a study of T cells in Graves' hyperthyroidism and ophthalmopathy. About the research overall: Before treatment of any kind, peripheral blood was taken at initial diagnosis. Whole-study results and caveats: Most expanded thyroid clonotypes above 0.001 also appeared in blood.

This clonotype was counted ten times or more. Its antigen is not identified. Germline V gene data show CDR1 as SGHRS and CDR2 as YFSETQ. V lost 1 base and J 4 bases, leaving 11 bases between the germline ends. This CDR3 has 14 amino acids. Template material for amplifying TCR beta CDR3 regions consisted of RNA transcripts. The study used the HTBI primer set for a first-round RT-PCR of the TCR CDR3. TCRdb called the multiplex PCR reads again in MiXCR, with one record for every CDR3 protein. The sample yields 210,000 or so distinct CDR3 sequences, approximately 17% seen once. Investigators excluded patients with uncontrolled infection, other autoimmune disease, pregnancy or lactation. Thyroid ultrasound and orbital computed tomography, with clinical symptoms and serum thyroxine and TRAb, informed diagnoses.

The source is a man aged 45 to 65 with Graves' hyperthyroidism. Sequences were obtained from blood. The chain carries TRBV5-1 and TRBJ1-2, with D unclear. The CDR3 sequence: CASSLSVESYGYTF. The CDR3 nucleotides read TGCGCCAGCAGCTTGTCTGTGGAAAGCTATGGCTACACCTTC.